The 32 T cell receptor beta chains listed next were all sequenced from one sample in a study of T cells in Graves' hyperthyroidism and ophthalmopathy. Researchers amplified the TCR beta CDR3 regions from RNA transcripts. The primer set for the first-round RT-PCR of the TCR CDR3 was HTBI. TCRdb reanalysed the multiplex PCR reads using MiXCR and keeps one entry per CDR3 protein. The data contain about 460,000 distinct CDR3 sequences, about 22% of them singletons. The sequencing input was blood. The receptors derive from a woman aged 70 to 79 with Graves' ophthalmopathy.

The chain employs TRBV14 and TRBJ1-2; 7 bases align to TRBD1. Trimming cost V 4 bases and J 7 bases; bases outside gene matches: 6. CDR1 and CDR2 (germline): SGHDN, FVKESK. The CDR3 consists of 13 residues. Here the CDR3 reads CASSLPGQSGYTF. Written as DNA, the CDR3 is TGTGCCAGCAGCCTGCCGGGACAGAGTGGCTACACCTTC. Combining the CDR3 with reference TRBV14 and TRBJ1-2 gives the whole variable domain EAGVTQFPSHSVIEKGQTVTLRCDPISGHDNLYWYRRVMGKEIKFLLHFVKESKQDESGMPNNRFLAERTGGTYSTLKVQPAELEDSGVYFCASSLPGQSGYTFGSGTRLTVV.

This clonotype was seen ten or more times. V is TRBV12-3 or TRBV12-4 and J is TRBJ2-1; D unclear. The CDR3 totals 13 residues. V lost 6 bases and J 6 bases, leaving 12 bases between the germline ends. This chain's CDR3 is CASRENLPNEQFF. CDR3 bases: TGTGCCAGCAGGGAGAACTTACCCAATGAGCAGTTCTTC.

This clonotype was found a few times. The chain links TRBV30 to TRBJ1-1, with D uncertain. The CDR3 runs to 13 residues. Germline lookup yields CDR1 GTSNPN and CDR2 SVGIG (reference sequence). V was trimmed by 4 bases and J by 2 bases, leaving 11 bases between them. The chain's CDR3 is CAWNDGVNTEAFF. The DNA for the CDR3 is TGTGCCTGGAATGATGGAGTCAACACTGAAGCTTTCTTT.

The chain combines TRBV11-2 with TRBJ2-7; 8 nucleotides align to TRBD2. This CDR3 region has 16 residues. V lost 4 bases to trimming and J lost 9 bases; unmatched junction nucleotides: 17. Germline CDR1 reads SGHAT; CDR2 reads FQNNGV. For the CDR3, the DNA is TGTGCCAGCAGCTCGCCCGAGACTAGCGTTCCTCAGGGGCAGTACTTC. Its protein is CASSSPETSVPQGQYF.

In its sample, this clonotype was seen a few times. The chain links TRBV3-1 to TRBJ2-5; D remains ambiguous. The CDR3 extends over 11 amino acids. Germline-derived CDR1 and CDR2 are LGHDT and YNNKEL (reference sequence). The V and J ends lost 1 base and 13 bases respectively, with 10 bases between them. The DNA for the CDR3 is TGTGCCAGCAGCCAAGCCTCGGACGCGTACTTC. Translated: CASSQASDAYF.

This clonotype was recorded many times. One end of the junction varies from germline; a read error may be responsible. The CDR3 reads CASSRSGGRYSEQFF. For the CDR3, the DNA is TGTGCCAGCAGCCGGTCAGGCGGGAGATACAGTGAGCAGTTCTTC. J is TRBJ2-1 and V is TRBV12-3 or TRBV12-4; 7 nucleotides agree with TRBD2. The CDR3 sequence is 15 residues long.

This chain's CDR3 is CASSDSFNTEAFF. CDR3 nucleotides: TGTGCCAGTTCGGACAGTTTTAACACTGAAGCTTTCTTT. The V call is TRBV18, the J call TRBJ1-1, with a weak D call TRBD1 (6 bases). The CDR3 totals 13 residues. In germline, CDR1 is KGHSH, CDR2 LQKENI. V lost 9 bases, J lost 2 bases, and 13 bases lay in between.

The CDR3 bases are TGTGCCAGCAGTTTAAGCGGGAGGTCAGCGAGTGCCAAAAACATTCAGTACTTC. It codes for CASSLSGRSASAKNIQYF. The rearrangement uses TRBV12-3 or TRBV12-4 and TRBJ2-4, with 9 bases aligning to TRBD2. J lost 1 base, V lost 2 bases, and 9 bases had no gene match. The CDR3 consists of 18 residues.

This clonotype was seen repeatedly, ten times or more. The J gene is TRBJ1-2, the V gene TRBV7-2; D is unclear. Trimming took off 0 bases at V and 2 bases at J, with 13 bases between the two ends. Germline CDR1 SGHTA, CDR2 FQGNSA. The CDR3 totals 16 residues. The CDR3: CASSLASHRINYGYTF. CDR3 DNA sequence: TGTGCCAGCAGCTTAGCGTCGCACCGGATAAACTATGGCTACACCTTC.

This clonotype was picked up many times. This chain joins TRBV12-3 or TRBV12-4 and TRBJ1-1; 7 positions agree with TRBD1. This CDR3 is built from 13 residues. Trimming at V came to 4 bases and at J to 3 bases, leaving 2 bases not matched to a gene. The CDR3 here is CASSSTGYTEAFF. CDR3 DNA sequence: TGTGCCAGCAGTTCGACAGGGTACACTGAAGCTTTCTTT.

The J gene is TRBJ2-2, the V gene TRBV7-3; 12 bases are shared with TRBD2. Germline loops: CDR1 SGHTA, CDR2 FQGTGA. CDR3 length: 15 residues. J was trimmed by 5 bases and V by 5 bases; bases with no gene match: 3. CDR3 sequence (DNA): TGTGCCAGCAGCGGGACTAGCGGGTCTACCGGGGAGCTGTTTTTT. This gives the protein CASSGTSGSTGELFF.

This clonotype has ten or more counts. The chain uses TRBV12-3 or TRBV12-4 and TRBJ2-7; 11 bases are a match to TRBD2. The CDR3 totals 15 residues. V shed 5 bases, J shed 1 base, and the junction held 4 bases outside the gene matches. CDR3 DNA: TGTGCCAGCAGTCTGACTAGCGGGAAATCCTACGAGCAGTACTTC. It encodes CASSLTSGKSYEQYF.

The chain links TRBV12-3 or TRBV12-4 to TRBJ2-5; D uncertain. CDR3 length: 11 residues. Trimming took off 6 bases at V and 4 bases at J, with 6 bases between the two ends. The CDR3 nucleotides are TGTGCCAGCAGGCAGTTAGAGACCCAGTACTTC. Its translation: CASRQLETQYF.

This clonotype showed up just a few times. V and J are TRBV20-1 and TRBJ2-3, with 14 nucleotides matching TRBD2. Trimming cost V 0 bases and J 3 bases; bases outside gene matches: 5. In germline, CDR1 is DFQATT, CDR2 SNEGSKA (reference sequence). This CDR3 comprises 17 residues. CDR3 loop: CSARDGGLAGGTDTQYF. DNA for the CDR3: TGCAGTGCTAGAGATGGAGGACTAGCGGGGGGTACAGATACGCAGTATTTT.

This rearrangement joins TRBV18 to TRBJ2-5; D is undetermined. Germline assignment: CDR1 KGHSH and CDR2 LQKENI. The CDR3 runs 12 residues. The germline V and J ends were trimmed by 1 base and 5 bases, with 5 bases remaining between them. CDR3 in DNA: TGTGCCAGCTCACCACGACGGGAGACCCAGTACTTC. It is translated as CASSPRRETQYF.

This clonotype was picked up one time. This sequence may be a read error, since a much larger clone differs from it by one base. V usage is TRBV27 and J usage is TRBJ2-7, with 9 nucleotides matching TRBD1. The CDR3 loop spans 15 amino acids. CDR1 and CDR2 from the germline V gene are MNHEY and SMNVEV (reference sequence). CDR3 region: CASGLSGQGPYEQYF. The CDR3 DNA follows: TGTGCCAGCGGTTTATCAGGACAGGGGCCCTACGAGCAGTACTTC.

The chain uses TRBV6-1 and TRBJ2-6, with D perhaps TRBD1 or TRBD2 (5 bases each). V was shortened by 7 bases and J by 2 bases, with 15 bases between the two germline ends. CDR3 size: 16 residues. In germline, CDR1 is MNHNS, CDR2 SASEGT. The CDR3 DNA reads as TGTGCCAGCACCGGTACAGGACTGACTGGGGCCAACGTCCTGACTTTC. Residues: CASTGTGLTGANVLTF.

This clonotype was observed once. This chain joins TRBV6-1 and TRBJ2-5; 8 positions match TRBD2. Trimming removed 3 bases from V and 5 bases from J; junction bases left unmatched: 14. Germline V gene sequence: CDR1 MNHNS, CDR2 SASEGT. This CDR3 spans 17 amino acids. In nucleotides, the CDR3 is TGTGCCAGCAGTGATCTTCCTACGGGACTAGGGCATGAGACCCAGTACTTC. Encoded protein: CASSDLPTGLGHETQYF.

The chain combines TRBV19 with TRBJ2-2; TRBD1 agrees at 10 bases. This CDR3 has 19 amino acids. Looked up from germline, CDR1 is LNHDA and CDR2 is SQIVND (reference sequence). V lost 3 bases to trimming and J lost 0 bases; unmatched junction nucleotides: 10. The CDR3 is CASSIGTGAYGTNTGELFF. The DNA for the CDR3 is TGTGCCAGTAGTATTGGGACAGGGGCGTACGGGACGAACACCGGGGAGCTGTTTTTT.

The chain uses TRBV7-2 and TRBJ2-3; 9 bases line up with TRBD2. Germline V gene sequence: CDR1 SGHTA, CDR2 FQGNSA. Unmatched junction bases numbered 8, after V lost 5 bases and J lost 5 bases. This CDR3 contains 15 residues. For the CDR3, the DNA is TGTGCCAGCAGCCCAGGGGGACTAGCCCGAGATACGCAGTATTTT. This encodes CASSPGGLARDTQYF.

This clonotype was seen more than once but under ten times. This chain uses TRBV28 with TRBJ2-7; a weak D match, TRBD1 (6 bases). Looked up from germline, CDR1 is MDHEN and CDR2 is SYDVKM. Deletions cut 2 bases from V and 1 base from J, with 15 bases between. This CDR3 contains 16 residues. CDR3 loop: CASSLVQGHRSYEQYF. In nucleotides, the CDR3 is TGTGCCAGCAGTTTAGTACAGGGTCATCGGTCCTACGAGCAGTACTTC.

The J gene is TRBJ1-2, the V gene TRBV28, with TRBD1 matching over 8 bases. The trim removed 5 bases at V and 6 bases at J, leaving 2 bases unmatched. This CDR3 has 12 residues. The V gene's germline CDR1 is MDHEN and CDR2 SYDVKM. The CDR3 region has the DNA TGTGCCAGCAGTACAGGGGGACATGGCTACACCTTC. Translation: CASSTGGHGYTF.

The table lists this clonotype with a count of one. The chain is built from TRBV20-1 and TRBJ2-2; possibly TRBD2 for D (5 bases). Germline CDR1 DFQATT, CDR2 SNEGSKA (reference sequence). The CDR3 covers 16 residues. Trimming shortened V by 0 bases and J by 7 bases, and 18 bases separated the two germline ends. The DNA for the CDR3 is TGCAGTGCTAGAGACAAACTTAGAGGGCGTGGCGGGGAGCTGTTTTTT. It yields the protein CSARDKLRGRGGELFF.

A few counts support this clonotype. V is TRBV7-2 and J is TRBJ1-1, with 7 bases lining up with TRBD1. This CDR3 comprises 15 residues. J was trimmed by 0 bases and V by 5 bases; bases with no gene match: 6. Germline V gene lookup returns CDR1 SGHTA and CDR2 FQGNSA. CDR3 coding DNA: TGTGCCAGCAGCGATCAGACAGGGATGAACACTGAAGCTTTCTTT. Its translation is CASSDQTGMNTEAFF. The complete variable domain, with remaining parts taken from reference TRBV7-2 and TRBJ1-1, reads GAGVSQSPSNKVTEKGKDVELRCDPISGHTALYWYRQSLGQGLEFLIYFQGNSAPDKSGLPSDRFSAERTGGSVSTLTIQRTQQEDSAVYLCASSDQTGMNTEAFFGQGTRLTVV.

This clonotype was seen ten or more times. V usage is TRBV7-2 and J usage is TRBJ2-1, with unresolved D. CDR1 is SGHTA and CDR2 is FQGNSA in the germline V gene. CDR3 length: 13 amino acids. Deletions cut 5 bases from V and 10 bases from J, with 15 bases between. The CDR3 bases are TGTGCCAGCAGCATCGGTTTTCGGCGGGAGCAGTTCTTC. Protein sequence: CASSIGFRREQFF.

This clonotype was seen just once. This chain uses TRBV6-1 with TRBJ2-2, with D possibly matching TRBD2 (5 bases). Germline lookup yields CDR1 MNHNS and CDR2 SASEGT. CDR3 size: 14 residues. V gave up 7 bases and J gave up 1 base, with 10 bases separating them. In DNA form, the CDR3 reads TGTGCCAGCACCGTCGGGGTGAACACCGGGGAGCTGTTTTTT. It encodes CASTVGVNTGELFF.

In its sample, this clonotype was seen a few times. The chain couples TRBV6-1 to TRBJ1-2; D remains unclear. This CDR3 is built from 15 residues. V lost 7 bases, J lost 5 bases, and 20 bases lay in between. Germline CDR1 reads MNHNS; CDR2 reads SASEGT. The chain's CDR3 is CASTGRIGSVYGYTF. CDR3 sequence (DNA): TGTGCCAGCACGGGGAGGATTGGAAGTGTTTATGGCTACACCTTC.

This clonotype was seen only a few times. The chain links TRBV7-9 to TRBJ2-2; D not resolved. V dropped 2 bases and J dropped 6 bases, with 16 bases sitting between them. The CDR3 spans 16 residues. Per the germline V gene, CDR1 is SEHNR and CDR2 is FQNEAQ (reference sequence). CDR3 protein: CASSLLLLEGAGELFF. CDR3 bases: TGTGCCAGCAGCTTACTCCTCCTAGAAGGCGCCGGGGAGCTGTTTTTT.

This clonotype was counted a few times. The V gene is TRBV20-1, the J gene TRBJ2-1, with 8 bases aligning to TRBD2. CDR1 and CDR2 from the germline V gene are DFQATT and SNEGSKA (reference sequence). This CDR3 is built from 15 residues. The J segment lost 7 bases and the V segment lost 0 bases, leaving 8 bases of the junction unmatched. CDR3 amino acids: CSARDGAGVINEQFF. The CDR3, as DNA: TGCAGTGCTAGAGACGGAGCGGGAGTAATAAATGAGCAGTTCTTC.

This clonotype was seen a handful of times. The chain couples TRBV6-1 to TRBJ2-5; weak D call: TRBD2 (7 bases). Trimming removed 8 bases at V and 5 bases at J, with 27 bases between. CDR3 length: 17 residues. The germline CDR1 and CDR2 sequences are MNHNS and SASEGT. The CDR3 region has the DNA TGTGCCAGCCGTAAGCCCCATGGCGAGGGAGGGGGGGAGACCCAGTACTTC. Protein: CASRKPHGEGGGETQYF.

V and J are TRBV30 and TRBJ1-5, with a tentative D call TRBD1 (5 bases). The CDR3 is made up of 13 amino acids. V gave up 2 bases and J gave up 7 bases, with 12 bases separating them. Germline assignment: CDR1 GTSNPN and CDR2 SVGIG (reference sequence). CDR3 DNA sequence: TGTGCCTGGAGTCGGGGCTACGGGCAGCCCCAGCATTTT. Encoded protein: CAWSRGYGQPQHF.

The CDR3 nucleotides read TGTGCCAGCGGAAAAGGGGGACTTAACTATGGCTACACCTTC. Encoded protein: CASGKGGLNYGYTF. This rearrangement joins TRBV28 to TRBJ1-2, with D possibly matching TRBD1 (6 bases). V was cut by 8 bases and J by 1 base, with 14 bases left in between. The CDR3 runs to 14 residues. The germline gives CDR1 MDHEN, CDR2 SYDVKM.